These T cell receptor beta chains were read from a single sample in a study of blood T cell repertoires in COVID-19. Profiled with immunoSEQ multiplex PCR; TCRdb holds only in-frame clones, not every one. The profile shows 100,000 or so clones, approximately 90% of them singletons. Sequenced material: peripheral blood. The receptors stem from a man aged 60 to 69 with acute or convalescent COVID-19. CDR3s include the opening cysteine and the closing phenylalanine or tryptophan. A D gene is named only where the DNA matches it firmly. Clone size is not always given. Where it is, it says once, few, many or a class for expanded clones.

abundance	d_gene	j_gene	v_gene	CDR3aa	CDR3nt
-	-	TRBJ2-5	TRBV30	CAWSTGGGETQYF	TGTGCCTGGAGCACCGGGGGAGGAGAGACCCAGTACTTC
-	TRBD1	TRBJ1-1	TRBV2	CASRGQVITEAFF	TGTGCCAGCAGAGGACAGGTCATCACTGAAGCTTTCTTT
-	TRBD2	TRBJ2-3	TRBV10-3	CAIGGGVRDTQYF	TGTGCCATTGGGGGAGGGGTTAGGGATACGCAGTATTTT
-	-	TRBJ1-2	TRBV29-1	CSATQANYGYTF	TGCAGCGCTACACAGGCTAACTATGGCTACACCTTC
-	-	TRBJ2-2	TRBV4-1	CASSQEGSANTGELFF	TGCGCCAGCAGCCAAGAGGGGAGCGCGAACACCGGGGAGCTGTTTTTT
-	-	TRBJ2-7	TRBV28	CASRAQGTGEQYF	TGTGCCAGCCGCGCCCAGGGTACGGGCGAGCAGTACTTC
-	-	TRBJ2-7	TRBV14	CASSPGTRAYEQYF	TGTGCCAGCAGCCCCGGGACACGGGCCTACGAGCAGTACTTC
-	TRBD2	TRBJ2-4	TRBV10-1	CASSDEAGGPNIQYF	TGCGCCAGCAGTGATGAGGCGGGGGGACCAAACATTCAGTACTTC
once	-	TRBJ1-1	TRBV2	CASAGGENTEAFF	TGTGCCAGCGCGGGGGGGGAGAATACTGAAGCTTTCTTT
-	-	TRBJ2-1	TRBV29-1	CSVGPRGWDEQFF	TGCAGCGTTGGGCCCAGGGGTTGGGATGAGCAGTTCTTC
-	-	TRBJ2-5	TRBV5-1	CASSSGVETQYF	TGCGCCAGCAGCTCAGGGGTGGAGACCCAGTACTTC
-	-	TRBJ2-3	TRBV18	CASSPPVPGDTQYF	TGTGCCAGCTCACCACCGGTTCCGGGGGATACGCAGTATTTT
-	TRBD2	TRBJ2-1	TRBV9	CASSVLAGGGDEQFF	TGTGCCAGCAGCGTTCTAGCGGGGGGTGGGGATGAGCAGTTCTTC
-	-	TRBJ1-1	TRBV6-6	CASTFGRNTEAFF	TGTGCCAGCACTTTCGGTCGGAACACTGAAGCTTTCTTT
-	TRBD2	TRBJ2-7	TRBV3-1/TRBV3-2	CASSRGTSNYEQYF	TGTGCCAGCAGCCGAGGGACTAGCAACTACGAGCAGTACTTC
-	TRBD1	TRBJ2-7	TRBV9	CASSRGQGAYNEQYF	TGTGCCAGCAGCCGGGGACAGGGGGCTTACAACGAGCAGTACTTC
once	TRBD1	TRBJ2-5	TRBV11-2	CASSPTGGETQYF	TGTGCCAGCAGCCCGACAGGGGGTGAGACCCAGTACTTC
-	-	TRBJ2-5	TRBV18	CASSPDRAASGETQYF	TGTGCCAGCTCACCAGATAGGGCGGCCAGCGGGGAGACCCAGTACTTC
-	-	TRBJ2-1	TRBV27	CASSPPREDEQFF	TGTGCCAGCAGCCCTCCCAGGGAGGATGAGCAGTTCTTC
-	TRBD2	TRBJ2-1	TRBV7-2	CASSLTWTSGDYNEQFF	TGTGCCAGCAGCTTAACCTGGACTAGCGGGGATTACAATGAGCAGTTCTTC
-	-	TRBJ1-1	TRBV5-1	CASSPDRSNTEAFF	TGCGCCAGCAGCCCGGACAGATCTAACACTGAAGCTTTCTTT
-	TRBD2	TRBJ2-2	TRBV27	CASSTPGLTTGELFF	TGTGCCAGCAGTACACCGGGACTAACAACCGGGGAGCTGTTTTTT
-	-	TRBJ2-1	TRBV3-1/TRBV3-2	CASSQGRSSYNEQFF	TGTGCCAGCAGCCAAGGACGGAGCTCCTACAATGAGCAGTTCTTC
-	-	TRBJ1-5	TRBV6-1	CASSEVGDHQPQHF	TGTGCCAGCAGTGAGGTAGGGGATCATCAGCCCCAGCATTTT
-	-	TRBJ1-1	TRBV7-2	CASSRTVEAFF	TGTGCCAGCAGCCGGACAGTTGAAGCTTTCTTT
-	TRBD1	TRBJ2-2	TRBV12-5	CASGLTGGYTGELFF	TGTGCTAGTGGTTTGACAGGGGGGTACACCGGGGAGCTGTTTTTT
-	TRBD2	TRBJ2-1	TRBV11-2	CASSVQAGVQYNEQFF	TGTGCCAGCAGCGTTCAAGCGGGAGTGCAATACAATGAGCAGTTCTTC
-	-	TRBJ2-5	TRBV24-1	CATSPQGIETQYF	TGTGCCACCAGTCCCCAGGGCATAGAGACCCAGTACTTC
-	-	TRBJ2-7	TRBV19	CASTPDRQIYEQYF	TGTGCCAGTACCCCAGACAGACAAATCTACGAGCAGTACTTC
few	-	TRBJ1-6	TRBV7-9	CASSFRGSYNSPLHF	TGTGCCAGCAGCTTCAGGGGATCCTATAATTCACCCCTCCACTTT
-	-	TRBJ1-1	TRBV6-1	CASSDLGQRYEAFF	TGTGCCAGCAGTGACCTTGGACAGAGGTATGAAGCTTTCTTT
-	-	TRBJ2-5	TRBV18	CASSTIQGFQETQYF	TGTGCCAGCTCAACAATACAGGGTTTCCAAGAGACCCAGTACTTC
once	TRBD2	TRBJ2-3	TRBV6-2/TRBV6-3	CASSRPGGTSPDTQYF	TGTGCCAGCAGTCGGCCGGGGGGAACTTCGCCAGATACGCAGTATTTT
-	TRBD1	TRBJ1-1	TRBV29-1	CSVRGQGNTEAFF	TGCAGCGTTAGAGGACAGGGGAACACTGAAGCTTTCTTT
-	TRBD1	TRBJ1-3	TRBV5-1	CASSLDRGGNTIYF	TGCGCCAGCAGCTTGGACAGGGGGGGAAACACCATATATTTT
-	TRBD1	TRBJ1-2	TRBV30	CAWSVRDRGGGGYTF	TGTGCCTGGAGTGTACGGGACAGGGGGGGTGGCGGCTACACCTTC
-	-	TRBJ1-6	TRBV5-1	CASSLGQDNSPLHF	TGCGCCAGCAGCTTGGGACAGGATAATTCACCCCTCCACTTT
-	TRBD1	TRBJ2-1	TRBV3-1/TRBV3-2	CASSQADRGHNEQFF	TGTGCCAGCAGCCAAGCGGACAGGGGCCACAATGAGCAGTTCTTC
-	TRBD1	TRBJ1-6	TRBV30	CAWSRGQGRSPLHF	TGTGCCTGGAGTCGAGGACAGGGTCGTTCACCCCTCCACTTT
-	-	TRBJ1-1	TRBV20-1	CSAKGDQEAFF	TGCAGTGCTAAGGGGGATCAGGAAGCTTTCTTT
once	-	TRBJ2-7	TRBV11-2	CASSLGRDYEQYF	TGTGCCAGCAGCTTAGGCAGGGACTACGAGCAGTACTTC
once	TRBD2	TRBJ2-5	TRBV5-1	CASSSTSGKETQYF	TGCGCCAGCAGCTCGACTAGCGGGAAAGAGACCCAGTACTTC
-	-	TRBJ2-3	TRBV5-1	CASSPGGGLTDTQYF	TGCGCCAGCAGCCCGGGGGGCGGGCTAACAGATACGCAGTATTTT
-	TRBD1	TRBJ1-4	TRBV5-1	CASSLQGADEKLFF	TGCGCCAGCAGCTTACAGGGGGCGGATGAAAAACTGTTTTTT
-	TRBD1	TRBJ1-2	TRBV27	CASRGATGGGYGYTF	TGTGCCAGCAGAGGAGCAACAGGGGGGGGTTATGGCTACACCTTC
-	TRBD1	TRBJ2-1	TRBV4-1	CASSPRDRGFDEQFF	TGCGCCAGCAGCCCCCGGGACAGGGGATTCGATGAGCAGTTCTTC
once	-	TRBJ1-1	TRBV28	CASRDWGGEVTEAFF	TGTGCCAGCAGAGACTGGGGGGGCGAGGTCACTGAAGCTTTCTTT
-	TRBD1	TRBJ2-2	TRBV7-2	CASSSDRVTGELFF	TGTGCCAGCAGCTCGGACAGGGTGACCGGGGAGCTGTTTTTT
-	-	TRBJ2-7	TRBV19	CASSQGDQQYF	TGTGCCAGTAGTCAAGGGGATCAGCAGTACTTC